Each of the 9 T cell receptor beta chains below was sequenced from the same sample in a study of CD8 T cells in ankylosing spondylitis. TCRdb itself ran the 5' RACE reads through MiXCR, one entry per CDR3 protein. The data hold 150,000 or so distinct CDR3 sequences, with 9.5% to 10% observed a single time. Sequencing used blood, either unsorted or a sorted T cell fraction (not recorded which). The receptors come from a female donor with ankylosing spondylitis or in good health (not recorded which).

This clonotype was observed many times. V and J are TRBV20-1 and TRBJ2-1, with TRBD2 identical over 9 bases. Losses at the gene ends were 1 base for V and 8 bases for J; bases not matched to a gene: 15. CDR3 length equals 17 residues. CDR1 DFQATT and CDR2 SNEGSKA come from the germline V gene (reference sequence). The CDR3 here is CSARGVRGRAGLDEQFF. DNA of the CDR3: TGCAGTGCTAGAGGTGTACGCGGGAGGGCCGGTCTCGATGAGCAGTTCTTC.

The rearrangement uses TRBV6-1 and TRBJ1-1; maybe TRBD1 (6 bases). CDR1 is MNHNS and CDR2 is SASEGT in the germline V gene. With 7 bases removed from V and 5 bases from J, the gap between germline ends came to 11 bases. The CDR3 has 12 amino acids. CDR3 amino acids: CASKWGHTEAFF. CDR3 in DNA: TGTGCCAGCAAATGGGGACATACTGAAGCTTTCTTT.

The chain combines TRBV4-3 with TRBJ2-3; 11 nucleotides align to TRBD2. Per germline, CDR1 LGHNA and CDR2 YSLEER. This CDR3 spans 18 amino acids. The trim removed 3 bases at V and 2 bases at J, leaving 10 bases unmatched. CDR3 in DNA: TGCGCCAGCAGCCAGGATTACCAGACTAGCGGGATCACAGATACGCAGTATTTT. Encoded protein: CASSQDYQTSGITDTQYF.

CDR3 DNA: TGTGCCAGCACCCCCCGGAGCTTCTCGAACACCGGGGAGCTGTTTTTT. Protein product: CASTPRSFSNTGELFF. The chain has TRBV9 and TRBJ2-2; unclear D gene. The CDR3 extends over 16 amino acids. Looked up from germline, CDR1 is SGDLS and CDR2 is YYNGEE. V lost 6 bases, J lost 0 bases, and 15 bases lay in between. Together with reference TRBV9 and TRBJ2-2, the CDR3 gives the full variable domain: DSGVTQTPKHLITATGQRVTLRCSPRSGDLSVYWYQQSLDQGLQFLIQYYNGEERAKGNILERFSAQQFPDLHSELNLSSLELGDSALYFCASTPRSFSNTGELFFGEGSRLTVL.

The chain is built from TRBV5-5 and TRBJ2-1; D perhaps matches TRBD2 (6 bases). V shed 7 bases and J shed 6 bases, with 17 bases lying between them. The CDR3 contains 14 residues. Germline values: CDR1 SGHKS, CDR2 YYEKEE (reference sequence). As DNA, the CDR3 is TGTGCCAGCGGTTCAGCGGGTAACCCCAATGAGCAGTTCTTC. Translation gives CASGSAGNPNEQFF.

Note on this clonotype: At one end the junction does not follow the germline gene, possibly because of a read error. The genes are TRBV2 and TRBJ2-5; 8 bases are shared with TRBD2. The CDR3 totals 12 residues. CDR1 is SNHLY and CDR2 is FYNNEI in the germline V gene. CDR3 amino acids: CTSRSGKETQYF. The CDR3 region has the DNA TGTACCAGTCGTAGCGGGAAAGAGACCCAGTACTTC. Together with reference TRBV2 and TRBJ2-5, the CDR3 gives the full variable domain: EPEVTQTPSHQVTQMGQEVILRCVPISNHLYFYWYRQILGQKVEFLVSFYNNEISEKSEIFDDQFSVERPDGSNFTLKIRSTKLEDSAMYFCTSRSGKETQYFGPGTRLLVL.

For the CDR3, the DNA is TGTGCCAGCGGGCCCGGGACTGTTAAAGGAAACACCATATATTTT. It specifies CASGPGTVKGNTIYF. The rearrangement links TRBV27 to TRBJ1-3, with D perhaps matching TRBD1 (5 bases). Germline V gene sequence: CDR1 MNHEY, CDR2 SMNVEV (reference sequence). The V and J ends lost 8 bases and 4 bases respectively, with 18 bases between them. This CDR3 comprises 15 residues.

This clonotype has at least ten counts. The chain is built from TRBV20-1 and TRBJ2-3; D is undetermined. V was cut by 3 bases and J by 4 bases, with 14 bases left in between. The CDR3 spans 14 residues. CDR1 is DFQATT, CDR2 SNEGSKA, per germline (reference sequence). CDR3 loop: CSARDDRWADTQYF. The CDR3 DNA follows: TGCAGTGCTAGGGATGACCGGTGGGCAGATACGCAGTATTTT.

This clonotype was counted between two and nine times. The chain has TRBV19 and TRBJ2-1; 9 nucleotides line up with TRBD2. The CDR3 loop spans 13 amino acids. From germline, CDR1 is LNHDA and CDR2 SQIVND (reference sequence). V was pared by 6 bases and J by 13 bases, with 10 bases of the junction left unmatched. The CDR3 reads CASSPVSGSEQFF. The CDR3, as DNA: TGTGCCAGTAGCCCCGTTAGCGGGAGTGAACAGTTCTTC.